This is a list of T cell receptor beta chains from one sample in a study of human T cells and chemical hapten exposure. TCRdb processed the RACE reads anew with MiXCR; each CDR3 protein has one entry. The table lists some 120,000 distinct CDR3 sequences, about 12% of them singletons. The sample here was whole blood, taken in connection with sensitization to the hapten diphenylcyclopropenone (DPC). These receptors all come from a woman aged 50 to 60 with alopecia areata. Some clones in this sample may be carry-over from other donors' samples. CDR3s include the opening cysteine and the closing phenylalanine or tryptophan. The D gene is left open where the match is weak. Clone size is not always given. Where it is, it says once, few, many or a class for expanded clones.

CDR3 protein: CASSSSSAGGPLGEQFF
CDR3 DNA: TGTGCCAGCAGCTCTTCTTCAGCGGGAGGGCCCCTGGGTGAGCAGTTCTTC
V gene: TRBV6-5
clone size: .
J gene: TRBJ2-1
D gene: TRBD2

CDR3 protein: CASSTQYTGELFF
CDR3 DNA: TGTGCCAGTAGTACCCAGTACACCGGGGAGCTGTTTTTT
V gene: TRBV19
clone size: .
J gene: TRBJ2-2
D gene: .

CDR3 protein: CASSSAQFLSGNTIYF
CDR3 DNA: TGTGCCAGCAGTTCTGCACAGTTCCTCTCTGGAAACACCATATATTTT
V gene: TRBV6-5
clone size: few
J gene: TRBJ1-3
D gene: .

CDR3 protein: CASSMGSGTGVGEQYF
CDR3 DNA: TGTGCCAGTAGTATGGGATCCGGGACAGGGGTCGGCGAGCAGTACTTC
V gene: TRBV19
clone size: many
J gene: TRBJ2-7
D gene: TRBD1

CDR3 protein: CASSPTSGGRSSYNEQFF
CDR3 DNA: TGTGCCAGCAGTCCTACTAGCGGGGGGAGGAGCTCCTACAATGAGCAGTTCTTC
V gene: TRBV6-2/TRBV6-3
clone size: many
J gene: TRBJ2-1
D gene: TRBD2

CDR3 protein: CSAYPATAALSYEQYF
CDR3 DNA: TGCAGCGCATACCCGGCGACAGCGGCACTCTCCTACGAGCAGTACTTC
V gene: TRBV20-1
clone size: few
J gene: TRBJ2-7
D gene: .

CDR3 protein: CASSRDASTDTQYF
CDR3 DNA: TGCGCCAGCAGCAGGGACGCGTCAACAGATACGCAGTATTTT
V gene: TRBV5-1
clone size: few
J gene: TRBJ2-3
D gene: .

CDR3 protein: CASSQTLDRALTQHF
CDR3 DNA: TGTGCCAGCAGCCAGACCTTGGACCGGGCTCTAACCCAGCATTTT
V gene: TRBV3-1
clone size: many
J gene: TRBJ1-5
D gene: .

CDR3 protein: CASSQVADTQYF
CDR3 DNA: TGTGCCAGCAGCCAAGTCGCAGATACGCAGTATTTT
V gene: TRBV3-1
clone size: few
J gene: TRBJ2-3
D gene: .

CDR3 protein: CASSTTGFMDTQYF
CDR3 DNA: TGTGCCAGCAGTACGACAGGGTTTATGGATACGCAGTATTTT
V gene: TRBV28
clone size: many
J gene: TRBJ2-3
D gene: TRBD1

CDR3 protein: CASSTWTSGSIWDTQYF
CDR3 DNA: TGTGCCAGCAGTACCTGGACTAGCGGGAGCATATGGGATACGCAGTATTTT
V gene: TRBV12-3/TRBV12-4
clone size: many
J gene: TRBJ2-3
D gene: TRBD2

CDR3 protein: CASSEGGGRQPQHF
CDR3 DNA: TGTGCCAGCAGTGAAGGAGGGGGGCGCCAGCCCCAGCATTTT
V gene: TRBV6-1
clone size: few
J gene: TRBJ1-5
D gene: .

CDR3 protein: CAISDPGQGPDEQYF
CDR3 DNA: TGTGCCATCAGTGACCCGGGACAGGGGCCGGACGAGCAGTACTTC
V gene: TRBV10-3
clone size: .
J gene: TRBJ2-7
D gene: TRBD1

CDR3 protein: CASSLGGAQETQYF
CDR3 DNA: TGTGCCAGCAGCTTGGGGGGGGCCCAAGAGACCCAGTACTTC
V gene: TRBV7-7
clone size: many
J gene: TRBJ2-5
D gene: .

CDR3 protein: CASSSTPRRGTVADTQYF
CDR3 DNA: TGTGCCAGCAGCTCTACCCCGAGGCGGGGTACCGTGGCAGATACGCAGTATTTT
V gene: TRBV7-2
clone size: few
J gene: TRBJ2-3
D gene: .

CDR3 protein: CASSDGGSQETQYF
CDR3 DNA: TGTGCCAGCTCCGACGGGGGGAGCCAAGAGACCCAGTACTTC
V gene: TRBV18
clone size: .
J gene: TRBJ2-5
D gene: TRBD2

CDR3 protein: CASSPGLAGALEQFF
CDR3 DNA: TGTGCCAGCAGCCCGGGACTAGCGGGAGCGCTTGAGCAGTTCTTC
V gene: TRBV7-6
clone size: few
J gene: TRBJ2-1
D gene: TRBD2

CDR3 protein: CASSLVPGGTDTQYF
CDR3 DNA: TGTGCCAGCAGCTTGGTTCCAGGGGGCACAGATACGCAGTATTTT
V gene: TRBV5-5
clone size: many
J gene: TRBJ2-3
D gene: .